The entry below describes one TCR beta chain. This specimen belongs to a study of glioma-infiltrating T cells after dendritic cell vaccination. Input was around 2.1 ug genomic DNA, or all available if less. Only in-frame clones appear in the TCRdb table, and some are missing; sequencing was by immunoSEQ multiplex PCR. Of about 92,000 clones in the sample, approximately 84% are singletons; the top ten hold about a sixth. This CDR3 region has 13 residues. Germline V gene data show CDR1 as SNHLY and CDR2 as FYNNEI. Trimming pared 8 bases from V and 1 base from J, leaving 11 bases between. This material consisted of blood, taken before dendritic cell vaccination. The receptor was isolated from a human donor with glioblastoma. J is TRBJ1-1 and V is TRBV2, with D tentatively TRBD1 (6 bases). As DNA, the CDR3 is TGTGCCAGCCACAGGGACGGGAACACTGAAGCTTTCTTT. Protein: CASHRDGNTEAFF.